One and the same sample provided the 24 T cell receptor beta chains below, sequenced in a study of Graves' ophthalmopathy and Graves' hyperthyroidism. Researchers took RNA transcripts and amplified TCR beta CDR3 regions from them. An initial RT-PCR round employing HTBI primers preceded a second-round multiplex PCR. TCRdb used MiXCR to reprocess the multiplex PCR reads, holding one entry per CDR3 protein. The sample has about 640,000 distinct CDR3 sequences, roughly two fifths seen once. The sequenced material came from peripheral blood. The receptors come from an adult man with Graves' ophthalmopathy.

This clonotype was observed many times. The CDR3 DNA sequence: TGTGCCAGCAGTTATGTCGGCGAGCAGTACTTC. Its protein is CASSYVGEQYF. V is TRBV6-5 and J is TRBJ2-7; D is ambiguous. CDR1 and CDR2 from the germline V gene are MNHEY and SVGAGI. The V gene lost 3 bases and the J gene lost 6 bases, with 6 bases spanning the gap. The CDR3 runs to 11 residues.

The CDR3 region has the DNA TGTGCCAGCATTAGACAGGTGCTCTATGGCTACACCTTC. Its protein product is CASIRQVLYGYTF. The V call is TRBV6-4, the J call TRBJ1-2, with a possible D match to TRBD1 (6 bases). Trimming shortened V by 7 bases and J by 4 bases, and 13 bases separated the two germline ends. Per the germline V gene, CDR1 is MRHNA and CDR2 is SNTAGT. CDR3 size: 13 residues.

The V gene is TRBV29-1, the J gene TRBJ1-4, with 7 bases identical to TRBD1. The junction had 14 bases not matched to a gene; V was cut back by 7 bases and J by 6 bases. Germline loops: CDR1 SQVTM, CDR2 ANQGSEA. The CDR3 covers 15 residues. The CDR3 DNA reads TGCAGCGCCTATGGGCGGACAGGAGTGGATGAAAAACTGTTTTTT. It encodes CSAYGRTGVDEKLFF.

Remarks on this clonotype: It is likely a read error, because the conserved phenylalanine at the end of the CDR3 is missing. The DNA is left out, because the CDR3 cannot be placed on it with certainty; the CDR3 is given as TCRdb lists it. CDR3 amino acids: CASSLVRAGGNT. V usage is TRBV7-2 and J usage is TRBJ1-3. Germline CDR1 is SGHTA and CDR2 is FQGNSA. The CDR3 is 12 amino acids in total, end residues counted.

This chain connects TRBV6-6 to TRBJ1-5; D unclear. Trimming pared 6 bases from V and 0 bases from J, leaving 24 bases between. This CDR3 region has 19 residues. Germline V gene data show CDR1 as MNHNY and CDR2 as SVGAGI (reference sequence). The CDR3 sequence is CASRHRVLLTPISNQPQHF. In nucleotides, the CDR3 is TGTGCCAGCAGGCACCGCGTACTTCTTACACCTATTAGCAATCAGCCCCAGCATTTT.

Comments on this clonotype: This CDR3 is missing its conserved last phenylalanine or tryptophan, likely due to a read error. V usage is TRBV2 and J usage is TRBJ2-5, with D maybe TRBD1 (6 bases). Germline values: CDR1 SNHLY, CDR2 FYNNEI. The CDR3 length is 13 residues. Trimming stripped 8 bases from V and 2 bases from J, with 12 bases between. The CDR3: CASSPQGQETQYL. The CDR3 region has the DNA TGTGCCAGCTCACCGCAGGGGCAAGAGACCCAGTACCTC.

This clonotype was picked up a small number of times. V usage is TRBV14 and J usage is TRBJ1-1; D remains ambiguous. This CDR3 has 16 residues. The V gene's germline CDR1 is SGHDN and CDR2 FVKESK. The V gene lost 1 base and the J gene lost 0 bases, with 12 bases spanning the gap. The CDR3 is CASSQAPGALNTEAFF. CDR3 in DNA: TGTGCCAGCAGCCAAGCCCCAGGAGCGCTGAACACTGAAGCTTTCTTT. Based on the CDR3 plus reference TRBV14 and TRBJ1-1, the full variable domain is EAGVTQFPSHSVIEKGQTVTLRCDPISGHDNLYWYRRVMGKEIKFLLHFVKESKQDESGMPNNRFLAERTGGTYSTLKVQPAELEDSGVYFCASSQAPGALNTEAFFGQGTRLTVV.

This clonotype was observed many times. The chain couples TRBV4-2 to TRBJ1-2; D unclear. V lost 0 bases to trimming and J lost 6 bases, with 8 bases between them. In germline, CDR1 is LGHNA, CDR2 YNFKEQ. This CDR3 has 13 residues. Written as DNA, the CDR3 is TGTGCCAGCAGCCAAGATCCTCTTGATGGCTACACCTTC. Protein sequence: CASSQDPLDGYTF.

This clonotype was found a few times. V gene TRBV9 combines with J gene TRBJ2-5; no clear D gene. Germline loops: CDR1 SGDLS, CDR2 YYNGEE. The CDR3 is made up of 11 amino acids. The V end lost 0 bases, the J end lost 7 bases, and 4 bases lay between the germline ends. The CDR3 DNA sequence: TGTGCCAGCAGCGTAGATGGGACCCAGTACTTC. Its protein product is CASSVDGTQYF.

A few counts support this clonotype. The CDR3 nucleotides are TGCGCCAGCAGCGTGGACAGGGGGCTTGGAAACACTGAAGCTTTCTTT. Translated: CASSVDRGLGNTEAFF. This chain uses TRBV5-1 with TRBJ1-1, with 11 nucleotides matching TRBD1. Germline trimming cut 4 bases from V and 2 bases from J; bases unmatched to any gene: 7. CDR3 size: 16 residues. Germline V gene data show CDR1 as SGHRS and CDR2 as YFSETQ.

This clonotype showed up many times. One end of the junction fails to match germline, which may point to a read error. V and J are TRBV10-3 and TRBJ2-7; maybe TRBD1 (5 bases). Germline V gives CDR1 ENHRY, CDR2 SYGVKD. This CDR3 has 13 amino acids. CDR3 in amino acids: CASSEQGPYEQYF. The CDR3, as DNA: TGTGCCAGCAGTGAGCAGGGTCCCTACGAGCAGTACTTC.

V usage is TRBV20-1 and J usage is TRBJ2-7; the D gene is possibly TRBD2 (7 bases). CDR1 is DFQATT, CDR2 SNEGSKA, per germline (reference sequence). This CDR3 spans 14 amino acids. Trimming took off 6 bases at V and 6 bases at J, with 21 bases between the two ends. The CDR3 sequence is CSASSGGAASEQYF. The CDR3 DNA reads TGCAGTGCCAGTTCGGGGGGCGCCGCTTCCGAGCAGTACTTC.

The V call is TRBV20-1, the J call TRBJ2-7, with D perhaps TRBD1 (6 bases). V was trimmed by 1 base and J by 4 bases, leaving 14 bases between them. CDR1 is DFQATT and CDR2 is SNEGSKA in the germline V gene (reference sequence). The CDR3 is 14 amino acids. CDR3 sequence reads: CSARAGTSSYEQYF. CDR3 nucleotides: TGCAGTGCTAGAGCCGGGACATCATCTTACGAGCAGTACTTC.

CDR3 loop: CASSQDWDRVSGNTIYF. CDR3 coding DNA: TGCGCCAGCAGCCAAGATTGGGACAGGGTATCTGGAAACACCATATATTTT. The rearrangement uses TRBV4-3 and TRBJ1-3; 9 bases are shared with TRBD1. CDR1 LGHNA and CDR2 YSLEER come from the germline V gene. The ends lost 0 bases at V and 1 base at J; junction bases unmatched: 4. The CDR3 runs to 17 residues.

V gene TRBV7-2 combines with J gene TRBJ2-2, with no clear D. Germline CDR1 SGHTA, CDR2 FQGNSA. The length of the CDR3 is 19 residues. The germline V and J ends were trimmed by 3 bases and 1 base, with 21 bases remaining between them. CDR3 DNA: TGTGCCAGCAGCTTTGGACCTCTCATCGGACCGATGAACACCGGGGAGCTGTTTTTT. Its protein product is CASSFGPLIGPMNTGELFF.

Many counts were recorded for this clonotype. CDR3 loop: CASSQGTVGRNSPLHF. The CDR3 bases are TGCGCCAGCAGCCAAGGGACAGTCGGGCGGAATTCACCCCTCCACTTT. The chain combines TRBV4-1 with TRBJ1-6; TRBD1 is a possible D gene (6 bases). The ends were cut back, 1 base at V and 7 bases at J, with 14 bases in the middle. Germline values: CDR1 MGHRA, CDR2 YSYEKL. The CDR3 is made up of 16 amino acids.

This clonotype was observed at least ten times. This chain connects TRBV2 to TRBJ1-1; 10 positions match TRBD1. V shed 6 bases and J 4 bases; nucleotides not matched to a gene: 5. Germline CDR1 SNHLY, CDR2 FYNNEI. There are 14 residues in the CDR3. The CDR3 DNA reads as TGTGCCAGCAGCTTAGACAGGGGGCCCACTGAAGCTTTCTTT. This translates into CASSLDRGPTEAFF.

The sample holds many counts of this clonotype. This chain joins TRBV2 and TRBJ2-5, with no clear D. CDR3 length: 12 amino acids. V gave up 6 bases and J gave up 4 bases, with 9 bases separating them. CDR1 is SNHLY and CDR2 is FYNNEI in the germline V gene. For the CDR3, the DNA is TGTGCCAGCAGGTGGGGTGCAGAGACCCAGTACTTC. Protein sequence: CASRWGAETQYF.

V and J are TRBV29-1 and TRBJ1-1; a weak D match, TRBD1 (6 bases). Trimming took 7 bases from V and 5 from J, leaving 17 bases between them. The CDR3 totals 13 residues. Germline CDR1 SQVTM, CDR2 ANQGSEA. This CDR3 is CSAPRQGMTEAFF. CDR3 in DNA: TGCAGCGCCCCGAGGCAGGGGATGACTGAAGCTTTCTTT.

In this sample, this clonotype turned up once. This sequence joins TRBV29-1 and TRBJ2-7; 7 bases map to TRBD1. With V trimmed by 7 bases and J by 3 bases, 12 bases remained unmatched. Germline values: CDR1 SQVTM, CDR2 ANQGSEA. CDR3 size: 14 residues. CDR3 residues: CSARWATGIYEQYF. The CDR3 DNA reads as TGCAGCGCAAGGTGGGCGACAGGGATCTACGAGCAGTACTTC.

V usage is TRBV5-5 and J usage is TRBJ2-7; D uncertain. CDR1 and CDR2 (germline): SGHKS, YYEKEE (reference sequence). Trimming shortened V by 4 bases and J by 1 base, and 12 bases separated the two germline ends. The CDR3 sequence is 14 residues long. The chain's CDR3 is CASSASLGSYEQYF. For the CDR3, the DNA is TGTGCCAGCAGCGCATCGCTAGGTTCCTACGAGCAGTACTTC.

This clonotype has a single count. The rearrangement joins TRBV5-1 to TRBJ2-7, with D tentatively TRBD2 (5 bases). In germline, CDR1 is SGHRS, CDR2 YFSETQ. The CDR3 spans 15 residues. With 6 bases removed from V and 7 bases from J, the gap between germline ends came to 23 bases. Written as DNA, the CDR3 is TGCGCCAGCAACCCCTCCGGGCCCTCTCCGGGAGAGCAGTACTTC. Amino acid sequence: CASNPSGPSPGEQYF.

A word on this clonotype: At one end the junction does not follow the germline gene, possibly because of a read error. The chain carries TRBV7-9 and TRBJ1-2; D is perhaps TRBD1 (6 bases). From germline, CDR1 is SEHNR and CDR2 FQNEAQ (reference sequence). The CDR3 covers 14 residues. The CDR3 bases are TGTGCCAGCCCCTACAGGGAGCAAGACTATGGCCACACCTTC. Protein sequence: CASPYREQDYGHTF.

This clonotype came up a few times. This chain links TRBV30 with TRBJ1-2; D gene uncertain. The CDR3 covers 10 residues. V was trimmed by 4 bases and J by 2 bases, leaving 2 bases between them. Germline CDR1 reads GTSNPN; CDR2 reads SVGIG (reference sequence). The CDR3 sequence is CAWKNYGYTF. In nucleotides, the CDR3 is TGTGCCTGGAAAAACTATGGCTACACCTTC.